The source of this TCR beta chain is a study of T-cell memory formation after mild COVID-19. A single record per CDR3 protein comes from TCRdb applying MiXCR to the 5' RACE reads. This table has approximately 390,000 distinct CDR3 sequences, approximately 15% appearing once. The V end lost 2 bases, the J end lost 4 bases, and 9 bases lay between the germline ends. The length of the CDR3 is 15 residues. Germline V gives CDR1 MNHEY, CDR2 SMNVEV (reference sequence). The sequence was obtained from a young man who had mild COVID-19 (a few samples of this study predate the infection). Cell type and time point are not known. The chain joins TRBV27 to TRBJ2-6; D is uncertain. The sample consisted of PBMCs or a T cell subset sorted from them (not recorded which). CDR3: CASSLRYSGANVLTF. CDR3 nucleotides: TGTGCCAGCAGTTTACGGTATTCCGGGGCCAACGTCCTGACTTTC.